One sample yielded the 15 T cell receptor beta chains listed below, sequenced in a study of graft-versus-host responses after intestinal transplantation. Data came from immunoSEQ multiplex PCR; TCRdb stores just in-frame clones and leaves some out. The sample carries around 20,000 clones, approximately 45% recorded once. Sequencing was performed on alloreactive CD4+ T cells from a mixed lymphocyte reaction culture, taken before intestinal transplant. Indicated subset: CFSE-low proliferating T cells sorted from roughly 6-day pre-transplant mixed lymphocyte reaction (GvH or HvG direction). The receptors shown here come from a human patient who received an intestinal transplant.

The chain carries TRBV6-5 and TRBJ2-1, with TRBD2 identical over 8 bases. J was trimmed by 14 bases and V by 4 bases; bases with no gene match: 13. This CDR3 is 14 amino acids long. Germline V gene data show CDR1 as MNHEY and CDR2 as SVGAGI. The CDR3 DNA is TGTGCCAGCAGTTTTAGCGGGGCGCCCTCGGGGGAGTTCTTC. This sequence encodes CASSFSGAPSGEFF.

This chain links TRBV7-6 with TRBJ2-3; 7 bases agree with TRBD2. V trimming: 5 bases; J trimming: 6 bases; junction bases outside the gene matches: 11. The CDR3 totals 15 residues. In germline, CDR1 is SGHVS, CDR2 FNYEAQ. In nucleotides, the CDR3 is TGTGCCAGCAGCCCCGGACTAGGACGGGTGGATACGCAGTATTTT. As protein: CASSPGLGRVDTQYF.

The V gene is TRBV4-1, the J gene TRBJ2-7; 8 nucleotides match TRBD2. This CDR3 spans 14 amino acids. The ends lost 3 bases at V and 7 bases at J; junction bases unmatched: 8. The germline gives CDR1 MGHRA, CDR2 YSYEKL. In DNA form, the CDR3 reads TGCGCCAGCAGCCAGACGGGGGGGCCTGAGGAGCAGTACTTC. Translating it yields CASSQTGGPEEQYF.

The genes are TRBV6-1 and TRBJ2-2; 8 positions match TRBD1. V was clipped by 4 bases and J by 6 bases; unmatched bases: 7. The CDR3 extends over 15 amino acids. In germline, CDR1 is MNHNS, CDR2 SASEGT. CDR3 in DNA: TGTGCCAGCAGTGTTGACAGGGGAGTGCCCGGGGAGCTGTTTTTT. Translating gives CASSVDRGVPGELFF.

This clone was recorded once. The gene calls are TRBV23-1 and TRBJ1-6; 8 bases line up with TRBD1. TRBV23-1 is an open reading frame, and its role is uncertain. CDR3 length: 15 residues. The V gene end was trimmed by 0 bases and the J gene end by 11 bases; junction bases not matched to a gene: 6. This CDR3 reads CASSQSRTGRPPLHF. The CDR3 region has the DNA TGCGCCAGCAGTCAATCCCGGACAGGGAGGCCACCCCTCCACTTT.

This clone has more than one count but fewer than ten. The chain has TRBV4-2 and TRBJ2-3; D may be TRBD2 (5 bases). Germline V gene lookup returns CDR1 LGHNA and CDR2 YNFKEQ. Trimming removed 4 bases at V and 0 bases at J, with 11 bases between. CDR3 length equals 15 residues. CDR3 loop: CASSPADLSTDTQYF. The CDR3 region has the DNA TGTGCCAGCAGCCCAGCGGACCTAAGCACAGATACGCAGTATTTT.

This chain links TRBV18 with TRBJ1-4, with a tentative D call TRBD1 (5 bases). CDR3 length equals 15 residues. CDR1 is KGHSH and CDR2 is LQKENI in the germline V gene. Trimming removed 2 bases from V and 0 bases from J, with 7 bases in between. The DNA for the CDR3 is TGTGCCAGCTCACCAGACAGTGCAACTAATGAAAAACTGTTTTTT. Protein sequence: CASSPDSATNEKLFF.

By share, this clone ranks as medium-sized. The chain uses TRBV10-3 and TRBJ1-1, with a tentative D call TRBD1 (6 bases). This CDR3 contains 15 residues. Germline CDR1 is ENHRY and CDR2 is SYGVKD. Trimming shortened V by 2 bases and J by 1 base, and 11 bases separated the two germline ends. CDR3 region: CAISEPGQPNTEAFF. The CDR3 DNA sequence: TGTGCCATCAGTGAGCCTGGACAGCCGAACACTGAAGCTTTCTTT.

The rearrangement uses TRBV12-5 and TRBJ2-5, with 9 bases that match TRBD1. The V segment lost 5 bases and the J segment 4 bases; nucleotides outside the gene matches: 5. Germline CDR1 is LGHNT and CDR2 is FRNRAP. There are 14 residues in the CDR3. DNA of the CDR3: TGTGCTAGTGGTCACACAGGGGGCGCAGAGACCCAGTACTTC. Protein product: CASGHTGGAETQYF.

This chain joins TRBV5-4 and TRBJ2-1; 7 bases align to TRBD1. The germline V gene has CDR1 SGHNT and CDR2 YYREEE (reference sequence). V lost 6 bases and J lost 7; bases outside the gene matches: 7. The CDR3 is 13 amino acids. This chain's CDR3 is CASTIDRENEQFF. The CDR3 DNA follows: TGTGCCAGCACCATCGACAGGGAGAATGAGCAGTTCTTC.

V is TRBV5-1 and J is TRBJ2-3; 9 bases line up with TRBD2. The CDR3 extends over 15 amino acids. Germline V gene lookup returns CDR1 SGHRS and CDR2 YFSETQ. The V gene end was trimmed by 3 bases and the J gene end by 1 base; junction bases not matched to a gene: 3. The CDR3 bases are TGCGCCAGCAGCTCGCGGACTAGCGGCACAGATACGCAGTATTTT. As protein: CASSSRTSGTDTQYF. Filled out from reference TRBV5-1 and TRBJ2-3, the complete variable domain reads KAGVTQTPRYLIKTRGQQVTLSCSPISGHRSVSWYQQTPGQGLQFLFEYFSETQRNKGNFPGRFSGRQFSNSRSEMNVSTLELGDSALYLCASSSRTSGTDTQYFGPGTRLTVL.

This clone was detected only a few times. The V call is TRBV7-9, the J call TRBJ2-2, with TRBD2 matching over 7 bases. The CDR3 has 17 residues. The germline CDR1 and CDR2 sequences are SEHNR and FQNEAQ (reference sequence). V lost 4 bases and J lost 2; bases outside the gene matches: 10. The CDR3 here is CASSSRGTGINTGELFF. The CDR3 region has the DNA TGTGCCAGCAGCTCGCGGGGGACGGGTATAAACACCGGGGAGCTGTTTTTT. The variable domain in full, with the rest retrieved from reference TRBV7-9 and TRBJ2-2, is DTGVSQNPRHKITKRGQNVTFRCDPISEHNRLYWYRQTLGQGPEFLTYFQNEAQLEKSRLLSDRFSAERPKGSFSTLEIQRTEQGDSAMYLCASSSRGTGINTGELFFGEGSRLTVL.

The chain uses TRBV7-9 and TRBJ2-2, with TRBD2 matching 15 bases. Germline-derived CDR1 and CDR2 are SEHNR and FQNEAQ (reference sequence). The CDR3 extends over 19 amino acids. V shed 5 bases, J shed 1 base, and the junction held 8 bases outside the gene matches. The CDR3 nucleotides read TGTGCCAGCAGCCTACCGGGACTAGCGGGGGGCCGGAACACCGGGGAGCTGTTTTTT. Protein product: CASSLPGLAGGRNTGELFF. Filled out from reference TRBV7-9 and TRBJ2-2, the complete variable domain reads DTGVSQNPRHKITKRGQNVTFRCDPISEHNRLYWYRQTLGQGPEFLTYFQNEAQLEKSRLLSDRFSAERPKGSFSTLEIQRTEQGDSAMYLCASSLPGLAGGRNTGELFFGEGSRLTVL.

J is TRBJ1-1 and V is TRBV6-5; D not certain. This CDR3 is built from 12 residues. V lost 4 bases and J lost 10, with 13 bases in between. The germline gives CDR1 MNHEY, CDR2 SVGAGI. The CDR3 loop reads CASSSGPRGAFF. CDR3 sequence (DNA): TGTGCCAGCAGTTCCGGACCCCGGGGAGCTTTCTTT.

The table lists this clone with a few counts. The chain uses TRBV6-5 and TRBJ2-7, with a tentative D call TRBD2 (5 bases). This CDR3 is built from 16 residues. Between the trimmed V and J ends, which lost 2 bases and 0 bases, there was a span of 14 bases. Germline-derived CDR1 and CDR2 are MNHEY and SVGAGI. The CDR3 sequence: CASSYPSREDSYEQYF. Written as DNA, the CDR3 is TGTGCCAGCAGTTACCCTAGCCGGGAAGACTCCTACGAGCAGTACTTC.